This TCR beta chain was sequenced in a study of blood T cell dynamics during melanoma immunotherapy. Repertoires were generated with immunoSEQ multiplex PCR, while TCRdb's copy carries only in-frame clones and drops some. In the table there are around 4,800 clones, 70% to 90% of which are singletons. Time point described: pre-treatment baseline. Sample: blood, taken from a patient treated with checkpoint blockade. This receptor was taken from a human donor with melanoma.

The CDR3 region has the DNA TGCAGCGTTGACACAGATACGCAGTATTTT. Amino acids: CSVDTDTQYF. The chain carries TRBV29-1 and TRBJ2-3; D is uncertain. CDR3 length equals 10 residues. Germline CDR1 SQVTM, CDR2 ANQGSEA. Between the trimmed V and J ends, which lost 3 bases and 2 bases, there was a span of 0 bases.